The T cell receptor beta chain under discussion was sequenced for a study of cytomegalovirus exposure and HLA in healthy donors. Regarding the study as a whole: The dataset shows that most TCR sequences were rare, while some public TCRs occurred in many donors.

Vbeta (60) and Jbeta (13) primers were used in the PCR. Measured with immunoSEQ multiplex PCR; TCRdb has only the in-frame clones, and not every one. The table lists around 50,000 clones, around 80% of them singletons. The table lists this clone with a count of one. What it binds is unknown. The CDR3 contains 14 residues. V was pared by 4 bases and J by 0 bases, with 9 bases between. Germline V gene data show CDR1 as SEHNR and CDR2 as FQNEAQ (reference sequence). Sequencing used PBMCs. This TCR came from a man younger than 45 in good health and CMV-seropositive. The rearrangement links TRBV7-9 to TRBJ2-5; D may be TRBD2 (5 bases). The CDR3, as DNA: TGTGCCAGCAGCTCCCGCGGGTACCAAGAGACCCAGTACTTC. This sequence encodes CASSSRGYQETQYF.